Reported below is one TCR beta chain. Its matching antigen is unknown. This sample stems from a study of T cell responses to AZD1222 COVID-19 vaccine. Study results and caveats: Donors skewed white British and female; clonal diversity was possibly underestimated.

Second doses at about 4 or about 12 weeks were pooled. TCRdb keeps only in-frame clones here, not all; method: immunoSEQ multiplex PCR. The repertoire holds some 100,000 clones, with roughly nine tenths as singletons. This sequence was found in an adult who received the AZD1222 COVID-19 vaccine. This specimen consisted of peripheral blood, obtained 28 days after the second AZD1222 dose.

CDR3 in amino acids: CASGLVLGRNSPLHF. CDR3 coding DNA: TGTGCTAGTGGTTTGGTACTGGGCCGAAATTCACCCCTCCACTTT. The chain is built from TRBV12-5 and TRBJ1-6; D is uncertain. The V gene's germline CDR1 is LGHNT and CDR2 FRNRAP. CDR3 length: 15 residues. Trimming removed 0 bases at V and 7 bases at J, with 10 bases between.